The source of this TCR beta chain is a study of shared clonotypes between healthy human individuals. Study background: The cohort comprised two women and a few men. Their ages spanned 18 to 49 years. Whole-study results and caveats: It was the non-shared clonotypes that had lower generation probabilities than clonotypes shared by all four donors.

The authors' processing: Filtering differed since immunoSEQ provided only junctions, with no quality scores. Clones were sequenced by immunoSEQ multiplex PCR, and TCRdb holds only the in-frame ones, with some missing. V and J calls and clone size come straight from that table; D and trimming were deduced from the DNA. The sample contains about 2.1 million clones, 85% to 95% of which appear only once. Terminally differentiated effector memory CD45RA+ cells were excluded from the naive CD8 cells, which were CD45RO-negative and positively selected for CCR7. Germline values: CDR1 MNHEY, CDR2 SMNVEV (reference sequence). Trimming took 2 bases from V and 4 from J, leaving 12 bases between them. The length of the CDR3 is 14 residues. Comments on this clone: Its specificity is unknown. The same CDR3 is also encoded by other DNA sequences in this sample.

The J gene is TRBJ2-7, the V gene TRBV27; no reliable D call. The sample consisted of naive CD8+ T cells from PBMCs. This sequence originates from a man aged 18 to 30 in good health. Some clones in this sample may be carry-over from other donors' samples. CDR3 nucleotides: TGTGCCAGCAGTTTACGCACGGGCTCATACGAGCAGTACTTC. Translating it yields CASSLRTGSYEQYF.